Sequencing of this T cell receptor (beta chain) was carried out in a study of blood T cell repertoires in COVID-19. Turning to the study itself: T cells, B-cell-depleted T cells, or PBMCs supplied cDNA or gDNA.

V was clipped by 6 bases and J by 8 bases, with 19 bases between them. Germline V CDR1 and CDR2: MDHEN, SYDVKM. The CDR3 totals 15 residues. The recovered donors of Cohort 3 showed two negative PCRs, clearance, or symptom resolution. In the authors' workflow: Estimation of nucleated cell counts was performed using reference gene primer amplification. Assay: immunoSEQ multiplex PCR; the TCRdb copy retains only in-frame clones and omits some. V and J calls and clone size are given by that table; D and trimming were obtained from the DNA. The sample lists about 120,000 clones; 65% to 85% were seen once. The sample holds one count of this clone.

The sequenced sample consisted of PBMCs or T cells enriched from blood (not recorded which). The chain joins TRBV28 to TRBJ1-4; D is unresolved. The receptor was derived from a woman in her 30s who had recovered from COVID-19. The CDR3 is CASRTHGDMREKLFF. The CDR3 region has the DNA TGTGCCAGCAGAACCCACGGGGATATGCGGGAAAAACTGTTTTTT.